One sample yielded the 30 T cell receptor beta chains listed below, sequenced in a study of molecular identifiers for immune sequencing clone quantification. TCRdb analysed the PCR reads with MiXCR anew, one entry per CDR3 protein. There are about 630,000 distinct CDR3 sequences in the sample; around 25% occur only once, and about 0.84% lies in the top ten. The sample consisted of naive CD8+ T cells from blood, with Jurkat cell RNA spiked in. Subset specified: FACS-sorted CD8+CD4-CCR7+CD45RA+ naive T cells. The origin of the receptors is a human donor in good health. Some libraries in this study had Jurkat cell RNA spiked in.

Details on this clonotype: A read error may explain this, as a much larger clone is one base away. The chain has TRBV7-9 and TRBJ1-4, with a tentative D call TRBD1 (5 bases). The CDR3 covers 15 residues. The germline CDR1 and CDR2 sequences are SEHNR and FQNEAQ (reference sequence). V was clipped by 10 bases and J by 0 bases, with 15 bases between them. Written as DNA, the CDR3 is TGTGCCAACACTCCGGGGGAAACAACTAATGAAAAACTGTTTTTT. Amino acids: CANTPGETTNEKLFF.

This clonotype was counted ten times or more. J is TRBJ2-1 and V is TRBV7-9, with 7 bases aligning to TRBD2. The junction had 8 bases not matched to a gene; V was cut back by 4 bases and J by 2 bases. Germline V CDR1 and CDR2: SEHNR, FQNEAQ (reference sequence). CDR3 length equals 16 residues. The CDR3 DNA reads TGTGCCAGCAGCTCAATGACTAGCTACCCCTACAATGAGCAGTTCTTC. This translates into CASSSMTSYPYNEQFF. Full variable domain (rest looked up from reference TRBV7-9 and TRBJ2-1): DTGVSQNPRHKITKRGQNVTFRCDPISEHNRLYWYRQTLGQGPEFLTYFQNEAQLEKSRLLSDRFSAERPKGSFSTLEIQRTEQGDSAMYLCASSSMTSYPYNEQFFGPGTRLTVL.

This clonotype has more than one count but fewer than ten. V gene TRBV13 combines with J gene TRBJ2-2; no clear D. The CDR3 consists of 13 residues. Trimming took 5 bases from V and 3 from J, leaving 7 bases between them. The germline CDR1 and CDR2 sequences are PRHDT and FYEKMQ (reference sequence). The CDR3 DNA follows: TGTGCCAGCAGCCTACGATACACCGGGGAGCTGTTTTTT. Amino acids: CASSLRYTGELFF.

This clonotype was seen more than once but under ten times. V and J are TRBV19 and TRBJ2-1; D call uncertain. This CDR3 has 14 residues. Trimming took 4 bases from V and 7 from J, leaving 14 bases between them. Germline CDR1 is LNHDA and CDR2 is SQIVND (reference sequence). The CDR3 region is CASSTMGGWNEQFF. The CDR3 DNA reads TGTGCCAGTAGTACGATGGGTGGTTGGAATGAGCAGTTCTTC.

Notes on this clonotype: The junction and the germline gene differ at one end; a read error may be behind it. The gene calls are TRBV5-4 and TRBJ1-1; D is ambiguous. The length of the CDR3 is 11 residues. Germline V gene sequence: CDR1 SGHNT, CDR2 YYREEE (reference sequence). The chain's CDR3 is CASSLNTEALF. The CDR3, as DNA: TGTGCCAGCAGCTTGAACACTGAAGCTCTCTTT.

A note on this clonotype: Since a much larger clone is just one base distant, this may be a read error. The J gene is TRBJ2-2, the V gene TRBV28; D perhaps matches TRBD1 (6 bases). CDR1 and CDR2 (germline): MDHEN, SYDVKM. The CDR3 totals 15 residues. The V and J ends lost 8 bases and 1 base respectively, with 14 bases between them. In DNA, the CDR3 is TGTGCCAGCGGGACATACAGGGTGAACACCGGGGAGCTGTTTTTT. Translating it yields CASGTYRVNTGELFF.

The chain combines TRBV5-4 with TRBJ2-1; 11 positions agree with TRBD1. Germline V gene lookup returns CDR1 SGHNT and CDR2 YYREEE (reference sequence). Trimming cost V 4 bases and J 7 bases; bases outside gene matches: 10. The CDR3 sequence is 16 residues long. For the CDR3, the DNA is TGTGCCAGCAGCCACAGGACAGGGGGCATTTGGAATGAGCAGTTCTTC. Translated, it gives CASSHRTGGIWNEQFF.

This clonotype showed up just a few times. The gene calls are TRBV3-1 and TRBJ1-2; D is unresolved. The germline V gene has CDR1 LGHDT and CDR2 YNNKEL (reference sequence). V was shortened by 0 bases and J by 3 bases, with 5 bases between the two germline ends. The CDR3 is 13 residues long. The CDR3: CASSQERHYGYTF. The CDR3, as DNA: TGTGCCAGCAGCCAAGAACGGCACTATGGCTACACCTTC.

V is TRBV7-8 and J is TRBJ1-5; D is undetermined. The CDR3 is 15 residues long. V lost 1 base and J lost 3, with 10 bases in between. Per germline, CDR1 SGHVS and CDR2 FQNEAQ. CDR3 sequence: CASSLEDGPNQPQHF. Written as DNA, the CDR3 is TGTGCCAGCAGCTTAGAGGACGGCCCCAATCAGCCCCAGCATTTT.

In this sample, this clonotype turned up many times. The chain uses TRBV6-5 and TRBJ2-3, with D unclear. Trimming left V 7 bases short and J 5 bases short, with 25 bases between. The germline V gene encodes CDR1 MNHEY and CDR2 SVGAGI. The CDR3 runs 17 residues. The chain's CDR3 is CASTKMGFRQAQDTQYF. CDR3 coding DNA: TGTGCCAGCACCAAAATGGGGTTTCGGCAGGCCCAAGATACGCAGTATTTT.

As to this clonotype: The junction does not match germline at one end; this may be a read error. This chain links TRBV4-3 with TRBJ2-1; the match to TRBD1 covers 8 bases. Germline CDR1 LGHNA, CDR2 YSLEER. This CDR3 spans 16 amino acids. The CDR3 here is CASSQDHRGSYNEPFF. The CDR3, as DNA: TGCGCCAGCAGCCAAGATCACAGGGGGTCCTACAATGAGCCGTTCTTC.

There are many counts of this clonotype. The rearrangement joins TRBV2 to TRBJ1-5; D unresolved. Trimming stripped 5 bases from V and 5 bases from J, with 13 bases between. Germline lookup yields CDR1 SNHLY and CDR2 FYNNEI. This CDR3 is 14 amino acids long. This chain's CDR3 is CASSSGSGDQPQHF. The CDR3 DNA follows: TGTGCCAGCAGTTCGGGCAGTGGGGATCAGCCCCAGCATTTT.

This clonotype was seen at least ten times. V is TRBV9 and J is TRBJ2-3; tentative D call: TRBD2 (5 bases). There are 15 residues in the CDR3. Per the germline V gene, CDR1 is SGDLS and CDR2 is YYNGEE. V was cut by 2 bases and J by 2 bases, with 12 bases left in between. CDR3 region: CASSVYGVPTDTQYF. The CDR3 coding sequence is TGTGCCAGCAGCGTGTACGGGGTGCCCACAGATACGCAGTATTTT.

This clonotype appeared many times. This chain joins TRBV10-3 and TRBJ2-5; unclear D gene. The CDR3 runs to 15 residues. V was shortened by 2 bases and J by 1 base, with 11 bases between the two germline ends. Looked up from germline, CDR1 is ENHRY and CDR2 is SYGVKD. The CDR3 DNA reads TGTGCCATCAGTGAGGGGGTGACTCTCCAAGAGACCCAGTACTTC. This sequence encodes CAISEGVTLQETQYF.

The J gene is TRBJ1-1, the V gene TRBV20-1; perhaps TRBD1 as D (5 bases). Germline loops: CDR1 DFQATT, CDR2 SNEGSKA (reference sequence). This CDR3 has 10 amino acids. V was clipped by 6 bases and J by 6 bases, with 8 bases between them. The CDR3 bases are TGCAGTGCCCAGGGTCCTGAAGCTTTCTTT. It yields the protein CSAQGPEAFF.

This clonotype was observed at least ten times. This chain connects TRBV4-3 to TRBJ1-1; TRBD1 agrees at 7 bases. The germline V gene encodes CDR1 LGHNA and CDR2 YSLEER. V gave up 4 bases and J gave up 6 bases; unmatched junction bases: 11. This CDR3 comprises 15 residues. The DNA for the CDR3 is TGCGCCAGCAGCCCTTCTTTCACAGGGGCTCCTGAAGCTTTCTTT. As protein: CASSPSFTGAPEAFF.

This clonotype occurred many times. The chain couples TRBV20-1 to TRBJ2-7; 11 bases match TRBD2. The CDR3 is 17 residues long. J was trimmed by 0 bases and V by 3 bases; bases with no gene match: 10. Germline CDR1 reads DFQATT; CDR2 reads SNEGSKA (reference sequence). CDR3 loop: CSASWASSGGSSYEQYF. CDR3 bases: TGCAGTGCTAGTTGGGCCTCTAGCGGGGGGTCCTCCTACGAGCAGTACTTC.

This chain uses TRBV19 with TRBJ2-7, with no clear D. This CDR3 has 13 residues. The V and J ends lost 3 bases and 2 bases respectively, with 8 bases between them. CDR1 and CDR2 (germline): LNHDA, SQIVND (reference sequence). The CDR3 DNA follows: TGTGCCAGTAGTATGGACGGCACCTACGAGCAGTACTTC. Its protein is CASSMDGTYEQYF.

This clonotype was found many times. The rearrangement joins TRBV12-3 or TRBV12-4 to TRBJ2-3, with 7 nucleotides matching TRBD1. The CDR3 runs 16 residues. Unmatched junction bases numbered 10, after V lost 4 bases and J lost 3 bases. CDR3 coding DNA: TGTGCCAGCAGTTCGACGGGGACAGAGGATACAGATACGCAGTATTTT. Protein: CASSSTGTEDTDTQYF.

Ten or more counts support this clonotype. V usage is TRBV7-3 and J usage is TRBJ2-1, with 10 bases matching TRBD2. CDR1 is SGHTA, CDR2 FQGTGA, per germline. Germline trimming cut 4 bases from V and 4 bases from J; bases unmatched to any gene: 1. The CDR3 is 14 amino acids. CDR3 in DNA: TGTGCCAGCAGCTCTAGCGGGGGTTACAATGAGCAGTTCTTC. It yields the protein CASSSSGGYNEQFF.

This clonotype was counted ten times or more. The V call is TRBV7-9, the J call TRBJ1-4, with unresolved D. Germline V gene sequence: CDR1 SEHNR, CDR2 FQNEAQ (reference sequence). Trimming took 3 bases from V and 6 from J, leaving 2 bases between them. The CDR3 has 11 amino acids. The CDR3 here is CASSLDEKLFF. For the CDR3, the DNA is TGTGCCAGCAGCTTGGATGAAAAACTGTTTTTT.

This clonotype showed up just a few times. Since the CDR3 does not end with the conserved phenylalanine or tryptophan, this likely comes from a read error. This chain uses TRBV7-2 with TRBJ2-7; 7 nucleotides match TRBD1. The CDR3 spans 19 residues. After removal of 1 base from V and 0 bases from J, the junction contained 15 bases not matched to a gene. CDR1 is SGHTA, CDR2 FQGNSA, per germline. The CDR3 DNA is TGTGCCAGCAGCTTAGGATTTCGGGACAGATTATCTTACTCCTACGAGCAGTACCTC. The encoded protein is CASSLGFRDRLSYSYEQYL.

This clonotype has more than one count but fewer than ten. The V call is TRBV7-9, the J call TRBJ1-5; maybe TRBD1 (6 bases). V shed 1 base and J shed 3 bases, with 16 bases lying between them. The CDR3 has 17 amino acids. The V gene's germline CDR1 is SEHNR and CDR2 FQNEAQ (reference sequence). This CDR3 reads CASSLVGAGVVNQPQHF. As DNA, the CDR3 is TGTGCCAGCAGCTTAGTGGGGGCAGGGGTTGTCAATCAGCCCCAGCATTTT.

This clonotype has just a few counts. One base away lies a much larger clone, so this may be a sequencing read error. V and J are TRBV7-9 and TRBJ2-4, with 8 bases aligning to TRBD1. CDR3 size: 15 residues. Germline CDR1 SEHNR, CDR2 FQNEAQ (reference sequence). CDR3: CASSYQGAPGNVQYF. Here the CDR3 DNA reads TGTGCCAGCAGCTACCAGGGGGCGCCGGGAAACGTTCAGTACTTC.

This clonotype was counted only a few times. The genes are TRBV3-1 and TRBJ2-6; D unresolved. Trimming stripped 4 bases from V and 5 bases from J, with 12 bases between. Germline V gene data show CDR1 as LGHDT and CDR2 as YNNKEL (reference sequence). This CDR3 region has 15 residues. CDR3 residues: CASSPGASWANVLTF. The CDR3 DNA is TGTGCCAGCAGCCCCGGCGCTTCTTGGGCCAACGTCCTGACTTTC.

As regards this clonotype: The junction and the germline gene differ at one end; a read error may be behind it. V usage is TRBV11-2 and J usage is TRBJ2-7; possible D gene TRBD2, 6 bases. Per germline, CDR1 SGHAT and CDR2 FQNNGV. The CDR3 has 16 amino acids. The CDR3 spells CASRSPYNGGAHEQCF. CDR3 DNA sequence: TGTGCCAGCCGCTCCCCTTATAATGGCGGGGCCCACGAGCAGTGCTTC.

This clonotype was recorded a few times. The V call is TRBV7-9, the J call TRBJ2-1; no reliable D call. Germline V gene data show CDR1 as SEHNR and CDR2 as FQNEAQ (reference sequence). This CDR3 comprises 12 residues. The ends were cut back, 5 bases at V and 8 bases at J, with 10 bases in the middle. The CDR3 bases are TGTGCCAGCAGCGGGCGTGTGGATGAGCAGTTCTTC. Translation: CASSGRVDEQFF.

The genes are TRBV7-6 and TRBJ2-1; TRBD1 matches at 9 bases. CDR3 length: 16 residues. Germline V CDR1 and CDR2: SGHVS, FNYEAQ. V lost 5 bases to trimming and J lost 6 bases; unmatched junction nucleotides: 11. This CDR3 reads CASSPAPGQGLNEQFF. Here the CDR3 DNA reads TGTGCCAGCAGCCCAGCTCCGGGACAGGGCCTCAATGAGCAGTTCTTC.

Remarks on this clonotype: A read error may produce the germline difference seen at one junction end. The chain is built from TRBV4-1 and TRBJ2-1; no clear D gene. The CDR3 consists of 13 residues. Germline V gene lookup returns CDR1 MGHRA and CDR2 YSYEKL. The CDR3 region is CACSQLLNNEQFF. The CDR3, as DNA: TGCGCCTGCAGCCAACTACTGAACAATGAGCAGTTCTTC.

The sample holds many counts of this clonotype. CDR3 nucleotides: TGTGCCAGCAGCATGGGGAGAGGGTCGGGCAATCAGCCCCAGCATTTT. This codes for CASSMGRGSGNQPQHF. J is TRBJ1-5 and V is TRBV6-1; the D is unclear. This CDR3 is 16 amino acids long. V lost 6 bases, J lost 2 bases, and 17 bases lay in between. CDR1 and CDR2 from the germline V gene are MNHNS and SASEGT.